Shown below are 23 T cell receptor beta chains from a single sample sequenced in a study of cytomegalovirus exposure and HLA in healthy donors. Data came from immunoSEQ multiplex PCR; TCRdb stores just in-frame clones and leaves some out. In the table there are 250,000 to 350,000 clones, around 90% of which are singletons. Sequenced: PBMCs. The receptors derive from a woman in her 30s in good health and CMV-seropositive.

The chain is built from TRBV27 and TRBJ2-1; D is ambiguous. The germline V and J ends were trimmed by 5 bases and 8 bases, with 16 bases remaining between them. This CDR3 is built from 14 residues. Germline assignment: CDR1 MNHEY and CDR2 SMNVEV (reference sequence). The CDR3 loop is CASSVGLSRYEQFF. The CDR3 DNA sequence: TGTGCCAGCAGTGTGGGCCTAAGTCGGTATGAGCAGTTCTTC.

This chain joins TRBV11-2 and TRBJ1-1; tentatively, D is TRBD1 (5 bases). V shed 2 bases and J shed 0 bases, with 19 bases lying between them. CDR3 size: 18 residues. Germline loops: CDR1 SGHAT, CDR2 FQNNGV. The CDR3 protein is CASSLLAPRHRMNTEAFF. The CDR3 nucleotides read TGTGCCAGCAGCTTACTAGCCCCGAGACACAGGATGAACACTGAAGCTTTCTTT.

The chain joins TRBV6-1 to TRBJ1-5; D remains ambiguous. Per the germline V gene, CDR1 is MNHNS and CDR2 is SASEGT. The CDR3 has 11 residues. Trimming stripped 4 bases from V and 5 bases from J, with 3 bases between. The chain's CDR3 is CASSGDQPQHF. In DNA form, the CDR3 reads TGTGCCAGCAGTGGGGATCAGCCCCAGCATTTT.

The gene calls are TRBV27 and TRBJ1-2; 7 bases are a match to TRBD1. This CDR3 is built from 15 residues. Germline V gene lookup returns CDR1 MNHEY and CDR2 SMNVEV (reference sequence). J gave up 2 bases and V 4 bases, and 7 bases lay outside the gene matches. This CDR3 reads CASSSLTGRNYGYTF. CDR3 bases: TGTGCCAGCAGTTCGCTGACAGGGCGGAACTATGGCTACACCTTC.

The rearrangement links TRBV30 to TRBJ1-2, with 9 nucleotides matching TRBD1. There are 14 residues in the CDR3. The ends lost 3 bases at V and 5 bases at J; junction bases unmatched: 7. Germline V CDR1 and CDR2: GTSNPN, SVGIG (reference sequence). The CDR3 coding sequence is TGTGCCTGGAGCCCGGGGACAGGGATTTATGGCTACACCTTC. Its protein product is CAWSPGTGIYGYTF.

The chain combines TRBV28 with TRBJ2-1; D is perhaps TRBD2 (6 bases). The germline V gene has CDR1 MDHEN and CDR2 SYDVKM. Trimming took off 5 bases at V and 6 bases at J, with 20 bases between the two ends. The CDR3 contains 16 residues. The CDR3 sequence is CASSTGRRGPPNEQFF. In nucleotides, the CDR3 is TGTGCCAGCAGTACTGGTCGGCGGGGACCCCCCAATGAGCAGTTCTTC.

Worth noting for this clone: The same CDR3 also results from other DNA sequences found in this sample. This rearrangement joins TRBV27 to TRBJ2-7; perhaps TRBD1 as D (6 bases). Germline V gene lookup returns CDR1 MNHEY and CDR2 SMNVEV (reference sequence). This CDR3 is 13 amino acids long. The V gene lost 6 bases and the J gene lost 2 bases, with 11 bases spanning the gap. CDR3 residues: CASSLTGTYEQYF. As DNA, the CDR3 is TGTGCCAGCAGCCTAACAGGGACCTACGAGCAGTACTTC.

The chain uses TRBV5-1 and TRBJ2-7, with D perhaps TRBD1 (6 bases). V was shortened by 4 bases and J by 1 base, with 30 bases between the two germline ends. CDR1 is SGHRS, CDR2 YFSETQ, per germline. The CDR3 extends over 20 amino acids. CDR3 amino acids: CASSPYRAPRPRVGSYEQYF. CDR3 DNA sequence: TGCGCCAGCAGCCCCTACAGGGCTCCCCGGCCCAGGGTGGGGTCCTACGAGCAGTACTTC. Together with reference TRBV5-1 and TRBJ2-7, the CDR3 gives the full variable domain: KAGVTQTPRYLIKTRGQQVTLSCSPISGHRSVSWYQQTPGQGLQFLFEYFSETQRNKGNFPGRFSGRQFSNSRSEMNVSTLELGDSALYLCASSPYRAPRPRVGSYEQYFGPGTRLTVT.

The chain combines TRBV6-5 with TRBJ2-6, with unresolved D. The CDR3 consists of 15 residues. Germline V gives CDR1 MNHEY, CDR2 SVGAGI. Trimming shortened V by 6 bases and J by 0 bases, and 9 bases separated the two germline ends. CDR3 in amino acids: CASRPHLSGANVLTF. The CDR3 DNA reads as TGTGCCAGCAGACCCCACCTCTCTGGGGCCAACGTCCTGACTTTC.

This clone was detected a few times. The genes are TRBV4-2 and TRBJ1-3; no definite D call. The CDR3 runs 12 residues. Trimming removed 0 bases at V and 10 bases at J, with 7 bases between. Germline-derived CDR1 and CDR2 are LGHNA and YNFKEQ. In DNA form, the CDR3 reads TGTGCCAGCAGCCAAGATATGGCTACCATATATTTT. Its protein is CASSQDMATIYF.

This rearrangement joins TRBV4-3 to TRBJ2-7; 12 bases fit TRBD1. CDR1 is LGHNA and CDR2 is YSLEER in the germline V gene. The ends lost 0 bases at V and 4 bases at J; junction bases unmatched: 10. This CDR3 contains 18 residues. DNA for the CDR3: TGCGCCAGCAGCCAAGATCCCCCGGGACAGGGGGCCCAGTACGAGCAGTACTTC. Translation gives CASSQDPPGQGAQYEQYF.

The rearrangement uses TRBV15 and TRBJ1-2, with D possibly being TRBD1 (5 bases). V lost 0 bases, J lost 0 bases, and 8 bases lay in between. Germline values: CDR1 LNHNV, CDR2 YYDKDF (reference sequence). The CDR3 contains 15 residues. CDR3 sequence: CATSREAGSNYGYTF. The CDR3 nucleotides are TGTGCCACCAGCAGAGAGGCAGGGTCTAACTATGGCTACACCTTC. Drawing the rest from reference TRBV15 and TRBJ1-2, the complete variable domain is DAMVIQNPRYQVTQFGKPVTLSCSQTLNHNVMYWYQQKSSQAPKLLFHYYDKDFNNEADTPDNFQSRRPNTSFCFLDIRSPGLGDTAMYLCATSREAGSNYGYTFGSGTRLTVV.

The chain combines TRBV7-6 with TRBJ1-3; D unclear. V was trimmed by 1 base and J by 0 bases, leaving 10 bases between them. The CDR3 is made up of 16 amino acids. In germline, CDR1 is SGHVS, CDR2 FNYEAQ. The CDR3 region has the DNA TGTGCCAGCAGCTTAGGTGCAGGCCACTCTGGAAACACCATATATTTT. It translates to CASSLGAGHSGNTIYF.

V gene TRBV25-1 combines with J gene TRBJ2-1; TRBD2 agrees at 7 bases. This CDR3 contains 11 residues. J was trimmed by 7 bases and V by 11 bases; bases with no gene match: 5. CDR1 and CDR2 from the germline V gene are MGHDK and SYGVNS. The chain's CDR3 is CAGGVRNEQFF. Here the CDR3 DNA reads TGTGCCGGGGGGGTCAGGAATGAGCAGTTCTTC. The full variable domain, completed using reference TRBV25-1 and TRBJ2-1, is EADIYQTPRYLVIGTGKKITLECSQTMGHDKMYWYQQDPGMELHLIHYSYGVNSTEKGDLSSESTVSRIRTEHFPLTLESARPSHTSQYLCAGGVRNEQFFGPGTRLTVL.

The rearrangement links TRBV11-3 to TRBJ2-7; the match to TRBD2 covers 14 bases. V shed 1 base and J 5 bases; nucleotides not matched to a gene: 4. The CDR3 is 16 residues long. CDR1 and CDR2 from the germline V gene are SGHNT and YENEEA. CDR3 sequence reads: CASSLGLAGGIHEQYF. The CDR3 DNA reads as TGTGCCAGCAGCTTAGGACTAGCGGGAGGGATCCACGAGCAGTACTTC.

The rearrangement joins TRBV7-3 to TRBJ2-1, with TRBD1 identical over 10 bases. V lost 5 bases to trimming and J lost 7 bases; unmatched junction nucleotides: 8. Germline V gives CDR1 SGHTA, CDR2 FQGTGA. This CDR3 comprises 15 residues. The CDR3 bases are TGTGCCAGCAGCCCGATAGGGGACAGGGGTAATGAGCAGTTCTTC. It yields the protein CASSPIGDRGNEQFF.

This chain joins TRBV11-2 and TRBJ2-7; the D is unclear. CDR1 SGHAT and CDR2 FQNNGV come from the germline V gene. Trimming stripped 6 bases from V and 4 bases from J, with 16 bases between. The CDR3 is made up of 14 amino acids. CDR3 in DNA: TGTGCCAGCAGTCCTGCATCAATATTTTACGAGCAGTACTTC. This translates into CASSPASIFYEQYF.

The chain employs TRBV9 and TRBJ2-1; 7 bases are shared with TRBD2. The CDR3 spans 16 residues. V was pared by 0 bases and J by 0 bases, with 3 bases of the junction left unmatched. Germline loops: CDR1 SGDLS, CDR2 YYNGEE. For the CDR3, the DNA is TGTGCCAGCAGCGTAGAGGGCGGGAGCTCCTACAATGAGCAGTTCTTC. Protein sequence: CASSVEGGSSYNEQFF.

V usage is TRBV7-3 and J usage is TRBJ2-3; no clear D gene. Per germline, CDR1 SGHTA and CDR2 FQGTGA. Trimming shortened V by 2 bases and J by 2 bases, and 11 bases separated the two germline ends. This CDR3 has 15 amino acids. The CDR3 nucleotides read TGTGCCAGCAGCTTATGGTCCCGCCACACAGATACGCAGTATTTT. Translation: CASSLWSRHTDTQYF.

J is TRBJ2-5 and V is TRBV4-3; TRBD1 matches at 8 bases. The junction had 7 bases not matched to a gene; V was cut back by 6 bases and J by 4 bases. The germline V gene has CDR1 LGHNA and CDR2 YSLEER. The CDR3 is made up of 14 amino acids. The CDR3 here is CASSLRTGRETQYF. CDR3 nucleotides: TGCGCCAGCAGTTTAAGGACAGGGAGAGAGACCCAGTACTTC.

The genes are TRBV15 and TRBJ1-5, with D hard to call. The CDR3 runs to 16 residues. The ends were cut back, 1 base at V and 0 bases at J, with 10 bases in the middle. Per the germline V gene, CDR1 is LNHNV and CDR2 is YYDKDF (reference sequence). CDR3 sequence reads: CATSRGPSSSNQPQHF. The CDR3 DNA is TGTGCCACCAGCAGAGGCCCCTCCTCTAGCAATCAGCCCCAGCATTTT.

J is TRBJ1-1 and V is TRBV28; D is undetermined. CDR1 is MDHEN and CDR2 is SYDVKM in the germline V gene. The CDR3 is 14 amino acids. The V end was cut by 5 bases, the J end by 7 bases, with 17 bases between. DNA of the CDR3: TGTGCCAGCAGTACCGGGTCCCCGAAGGGTGAAGCTTTCTTT. This gives the protein CASSTGSPKGEAFF.

The chain combines TRBV5-6 with TRBJ2-7, with D perhaps TRBD2 (5 bases). V dropped 2 bases and J dropped 2 bases, with 11 bases sitting between them. CDR3 size: 14 residues. Germline assignment: CDR1 SGHDT and CDR2 YYEEEE. The CDR3 DNA sequence: TGTGCCAGCAGCTTCTGGGAGTCGCCCTACGAGCAGTACTTC. The encoded protein is CASSFWESPYEQYF. The variable domain in full, completed from reference TRBV5-6 and TRBJ2-7, reads DAGVTQSPTHLIKTRGQQVTLRCSPKSGHDTVSWYQQALGQGPQFIFQYYEEEERQRGNFPDRFSGHQFPNYSSELNVNALLLGDSALYLCASSFWESPYEQYFGPGTRLTVT.